A selection of T cell receptor beta chains follows, all from one sample in a study of shared clonotypes between healthy human individuals. Measured with immunoSEQ multiplex PCR; TCRdb has only the in-frame clones, and not every one. The sample consists of 1,100,000 or so clones, 70% to 80% of them appearing once. Specimen: memory CD4+ T cells from PBMCs. These receptors all stem from a man aged 18 to 35 in good health. Some clones in this sample may be carry-over from other donors' samples. CDR3s include the opening cysteine and the closing phenylalanine or tryptophan. D genes are given only for firm matches. Expanded clones get a size class; other rows say once, few or many, or leave the size out.

>TRBJ1-5|TRBD1|TRBV6-5|.
CASSYSGQGGAPQHF
TGTGCCAGCAGTTACTCGGGGCAGGGGGGAGCGCCCCAGCATTTT
>TRBJ2-3|TRBD2|TRBV6-6|.
CASSYVLAGVTDTQYF
TGTGCCAGCAGTTACGTCCTAGCGGGAGTAACAGATACGCAGTATTTT
>TRBJ2-7|TRBD2|TRBV5-1|.
CASSITSGSYEQYF
TGCGCCAGCAGCATAACTAGCGGTTCCTACGAGCAGTACTTC
>TRBJ2-1|TRBD2|TRBV5-1|few
CASSLAGGRDEQFF
TGCGCCAGCAGCTTAGCGGGAGGTAGGGATGAGCAGTTCTTC
>TRBJ1-1|TRBD1|TRBV7-9|.
CASSFVQGGTEAFF
TGTGCCAGCAGCTTCGTTCAGGGGGGAACTGAAGCTTTCTTT
>TRBJ2-1|TRBD2|TRBV19|.
CASSAYGLAGGNEQFF
TGTGCCAGTAGTGCCTACGGACTAGCGGGAGGGAATGAGCAGTTCTTC
>TRBJ1-4|.|TRBV7-9|.
CASSASQLLFF
TGTGCCAGCAGCGCCTCACAGCTACTGTTTTTT
>TRBJ2-2|.|TRBV6-5|.
CATYAAARNTGELFF
TGTGCCACTTACGCAGCGGCCAGGAACACCGGGGAGCTGTTTTTT
>TRBJ1-2|.|TRBV30|.
CAWSLGTNYGYTF
TGTGCCTGGAGTCTTGGTACTAACTATGGCTACACCTTC
>TRBJ2-1|TRBD1|TRBV7-2|.
CASSLAGQARNEQFF
TGTGCCAGCAGCTTAGCTGGACAGGCGAGGAATGAGCAGTTCTTC
>TRBJ1-2|TRBD1|TRBV9|.
CASTRGQSDYGYTF
TGTGCCAGCACGAGGGGGCAAAGTGACTATGGCTACACCTTC